This T cell receptor beta chain was retrieved from a study of radiotherapy plus CTLA-4 blockade in lung cancer. Study background: Patients showed objective responses in 18% of cases, and disease control was achieved by under 40%. Study results and limitations: Blood TCR clones of tumor origin expanded after radiotherapy plus ipilimumab. Response, reportedly, was best predicted by interferon-beta along with early blood T cell clone dynamics.

TCRdb keeps only in-frame clones here, not all; method: immunoSEQ multiplex PCR. The table shows fewer than 40,000 clones, with about three quarters occurring only once. Trimming cost V 1 base and J 0 bases; bases outside gene matches: 5. The CDR3 runs to 17 residues. The V gene's germline CDR1 is SGHTA and CDR2 FQGNSA. Concerning this clone: Its antigen is still unknown.

The source of this sequence is a human donor with non-small cell lung cancer who had stable disease on radiotherapy plus ipilimumab. The input for sequencing was peripheral blood, taken from a patient treated with radiotherapy plus ipilimumab. This chain links TRBV7-2 with TRBJ2-1; 8 nucleotides align to TRBD2. The CDR3 sequence: CASSLVGGGTSYNEQFF. CDR3 in DNA: TGTGCCAGCAGCTTAGTTGGCGGGGGGACCTCCTACAATGAGCAGTTCTTC.